This is a list of T cell receptor beta chains from one sample in a study of T cell changes during pregnancy in multiple sclerosis. The data were produced by immunoSEQ multiplex PCR, yet TCRdb's version contains in-frame clones alone and is incomplete. The sample yields tens of thousands of clones, less than 90% seen once. Sequencing used CD4+ T cells from peripheral blood mononuclear cells, obtained before pregnancy. These receptors all stem from a female donor with multiple sclerosis, enrolled in a pregnancy study. CDR3s include the opening cysteine and the closing phenylalanine or tryptophan. D genes are given only for firm matches. Clone size is given for some rows only: seen once, a few or many times, or a class if the clone is expanded.

>TRBJ1-4|TRBD1|NA|TRBV7-7
TGTGCCAGCAGCTTGGGACAGGGGAGTAATGAAAAACTGTTTTTT
CASSLGQGSNEKLFF
>TRBJ1-2|NA|NA|TRBV6-4
TGTGCCAGCAGTGACTCTTCGGGGTGGGGTCGGCGCTACACCTTC
CASSDSSGWGRRYTF
>TRBJ2-1|TRBD2|NA|TRBV5-1
TGCGCCAGCCTCGGGACTAGCGGGAGTAGGGGTGAGCAGTTCTTC
CASLGTSGSRGEQFF
>TRBJ2-7|NA|NA|TRBV11-2
TGTGCCAGCAGCTTATCGGTCCCCAGGCCGGCCGAGCAGTACTTC
CASSLSVPRPAEQYF
>TRBJ1-1|TRBD1|few|TRBV5-1
TGCGCCAGCAGCATACCAGGGACAGGGGGAACTGAAGCTTTCTTT
CASSIPGTGGTEAFF
>TRBJ2-3|TRBD2|NA|TRBV13
TGTGCCAGCAGCTTAGGCCTAGCGGGAGCCGCAGGTACAGATACGCAGTATTTT
CASSLGLAGAAGTDTQYF
>TRBJ2-2|NA|NA|TRBV10-3
TGTGCCATCAGGACGGGACAGAACACCGGGGAGCTGTTTTTT
CAIRTGQNTGELFF
>TRBJ1-1|TRBD1|NA|TRBV6-5
TGTGCCAGCAGTGCCCGGGACAGGGAACAAGCTTTCTTT
CASSARDREQAFF
>TRBJ1-1|NA|medium-sized|TRBV2
TGTGCCAGCAAAGGCGCCAGGGAAGATACTGAAGCTTTCTTT
CASKGAREDTEAFF
>TRBJ2-3|TRBD2|NA|TRBV5-1
TGCGCCAGCAGCTTGGGCGGGGGGGCCGGTGGCGCAGATACGCAGTATTTT
CASSLGGGAGGADTQYF
>TRBJ1-2|NA|once|TRBV27
TGTGCCAGCAAGGGGAACGGCTATGGCTACACCTTC
CASKGNGYGYTF
>TRBJ2-1|NA|NA|TRBV5-6
TGTGCCAGCAGCTTGGGACAGGCAATTTACAATGAGCAGTTCTTC
CASSLGQAIYNEQFF
>TRBJ1-4|TRBD1|NA|TRBV5-4
TGTGCCAGCACCGTGGGACAGAGTAATGAAAAACTGTTTTTT
CASTVGQSNEKLFF
>TRBJ2-2|TRBD2|few|TRBV4-3
TGCGCCAGCAGCCCAATTATCGGGACTAGAGGTACCGGGGAGCTGTTTTTT
CASSPIIGTRGTGELFF
>TRBJ2-5|TRBD2|NA|TRBV9
TGTGCCAGCAGCGTGGGGATGGGACTAGGACAAGAGACCCAGTACTTC
CASSVGMGLGQETQYF
>TRBJ1-3|NA|NA|TRBV5-1
TGCGCCAGCAGCCCCCAGTTGGAGGCTGGAAACACCATATATTTT
CASSPQLEAGNTIYF
>TRBJ2-3|NA|NA|TRBV11-2
TGTGCCAGCAGCCTTTACACAGATACGCAGTATTTT
CASSLYTDTQYF
>TRBJ2-1|NA|NA|TRBV7-2
TGTGCCAGCAGCTTATCGGGTATAGCGGAAAACAATGAGCAGTTCTTC
CASSLSGIAENNEQFF
>TRBJ1-1|NA|NA|TRBV6-1
TGTGCCAGCAGTGACTCCTGGGGGCTAAACACTGAAGCTTTCTTT
CASSDSWGLNTEAFF
>TRBJ1-2|TRBD1|NA|TRBV4-2
TGTGCCAGCAGCCAAAATCCATCGGCAGGGGGAAACTATGGCTACACCTTC
CASSQNPSAGGNYGYTF
>TRBJ1-1|TRBD1|once|TRBV5-1
TGCGCCAGCAGCCCGGGACAGGCGCCCTTGGCTGAAGCTTTCTTT
CASSPGQAPLAEAFF
>TRBJ2-7|NA|NA|TRBV6-1
TGTGCCAGCAGTGATATTCGGACAGCTCCCTACGAGCAGTACTTC
CASSDIRTAPYEQYF
>TRBJ1-1|TRBD1|NA|TRBV5-6
TGTGCCAGCAGCTGGGGTCCCGGGACAGTAGGGACTGAAGCTTTCTTT
CASSWGPGTVGTEAFF
>TRBJ1-2|NA|NA|TRBV19
TGTGCCAGTACCGCTGACGGGGGGTTTTTGAGAGGCTACACCTTC
CASTADGGFLRGYTF
>TRBJ1-5|TRBD1|NA|TRBV30
TGTGCCTGGAGTGTACAGGGGATGCGGCCCCAGCATTTT
CAWSVQGMRPQHF
>TRBJ1-3|NA|few|TRBV5-1
TGCGCCAGCAGCTTGGCAGGCGACTCTGGAAACACCATATATTTT
CASSLAGDSGNTIYF
>TRBJ1-5|NA|many|TRBV6-1
TGTGCCAGCAGCCCTATCTCGACAGGCAATCAGCCCCAGCATTTT
CASSPISTGNQPQHF
>TRBJ1-1|NA|NA|TRBV7-8
TGTGCCAGCAGCTTATACGGGGTAGCGAACACTGAAGCTTTCTTT
CASSLYGVANTEAFF
>TRBJ2-1|TRBD2|NA|TRBV29-1
TGCAGCGTTGCTGTAGAGACAGCGGGGCGGGGTGAGCAGTTCTTC
CSVAVETAGRGEQFF
>TRBJ2-5|NA|NA|TRBV7-9
TGTGCCAGCAGCCATAACAGGGTTGGACAAGAGACCCAGTACTTC
CASSHNRVGQETQYF
>TRBJ2-7|TRBD2|NA|TRBV7-2
TGTGCCAGCAGCTTAGGACTAGCGGGAGGTCCCGAGCAGTACTTC
CASSLGLAGGPEQYF
>TRBJ1-2|NA|NA|TRBV5-6
TGTGCCAGCAGCTTGTTCGACAGACATGGCTACACCTTC
CASSLFDRHGYTF
>TRBJ2-1|TRBD2|NA|TRBV11-3
TGTGCCAGCAGCTGGGGACTAGCGGCCTACAATGAGCAGTTCTTC
CASSWGLAAYNEQFF
>TRBJ1-4|TRBD1|NA|TRBV7-9
TGTGCCAGCAGCCGAAAAGCGACAGGGAAATATGAAAAACTGTTTTTT
CASSRKATGKYEKLFF
>TRBJ1-2|TRBD1|NA|TRBV9
TGTGCCAGCAGCGTACAGGGGGAGGCCTATGGCTACACCTTC
CASSVQGEAYGYTF
>TRBJ2-5|TRBD2|NA|TRBV30
TGTGCCTGGACTGTAACGGGAGGTTGGGAGACCCAGTACTTC
CAWTVTGGWETQYF
>TRBJ2-3|TRBD1|NA|TRBV19
TGTGCCAGTAGTATAGGGCACAGGGGGCGCACAGATACGCAGTATTTT
CASSIGHRGRTDTQYF
>TRBJ2-3|TRBD2|NA|TRBV10-3
TGTGCCATCGATAACGGACTAGCGGGGGTTGTTTATACGCAGTATTTT
CAIDNGLAGVVYTQYF
>TRBJ2-7|NA|NA|TRBV2
TGTGCCAGTGAGGGGGTAGGAGGACCCACCTGGGAGCAGTACTTC
CASEGVGGPTWEQYF
>TRBJ2-6|TRBD1|NA|TRBV5-1
TGCGCCAGCAGTCTGGACAGGGAGGCCAACGTCCTGACTTTC
CASSLDREANVLTF
>TRBJ1-3|NA|once|TRBV18
TGTGCCAGCTCACCGAATGCCGGGGAGTCAAACACCATATATTTT
CASSPNAGESNTIYF
>TRBJ2-3|TRBD1|NA|TRBV18
TGTGCCAGCTCACCACGGACAGGGGGCTTCGCAGATACGCAGTATTTT
CASSPRTGGFADTQYF
>TRBJ1-1|NA|NA|TRBV11-2
TGTGCCAGCAGCCTAACAGGGATGAGCACTGAAGCTTTCTTT
CASSLTGMSTEAFF
>TRBJ2-3|TRBD2|NA|TRBV6-1
TGTGCCAGCAGTGTCTTTTCCGGGACTAGTGGGGATACGCAGTATTTT
CASSVFSGTSGDTQYF